This T cell receptor (beta chain) is drawn from a study of identical twins' blood T cells. Likely shared infections and vaccines: all three twin pairs were reared together. TCRdb analysed the 5' RACE reads with MiXCR anew, one entry per CDR3 protein. This sample carries 350,000 to 400,000 distinct CDR3 sequences, about 28% of them seen once, and the ten largest clones take more than 5.5%. V dropped 6 bases and J dropped 0 bases, with 14 bases sitting between them. The CDR3 spans 15 residues. CDR1 is MNHEY and CDR2 is SVGEGT in the germline V gene. The study's findings and limits: Twin similarity might stem from environmental factors, not only genetics. Out-of-frame TCRbeta clonotypes reportedly had markedly more similar V usage in twins than unrelated donors. Each donor's most abundant TCRbeta clonotypes shared more CDR3 sequences with her twin than unrelated donors.

There are a few counts of this clonotype. Its specificity is not known. The receptor was derived from a woman between 18 and 50 years old in good health. The chain couples TRBV6-2 or TRBV6-3 to TRBJ1-1, with D perhaps matching TRBD1 (5 bases). The sample comprised PBMCs. This chain's CDR3 is CASRTSGTVNTEAFF. DNA for the CDR3: TGTGCCAGCAGAACATCCGGGACGGTGAACACTGAAGCTTTCTTT.